The 4 T cell receptor beta chains below come from one sample, sequenced in a study of blood T cell repertoires in COVID-19. Sequencing used immunoSEQ multiplex PCR; TCRdb keeps in-frame clones, though not all of them. The sample lists 150,000 to 180,000 clones, around 84% occurring once. Sequencing was performed on peripheral blood. The receptors were sampled from an elderly man with acute or convalescent COVID-19.

This clone was seen a handful of times. V gene TRBV2 combines with J gene TRBJ2-7; 8 bases fit TRBD1. V was clipped by 6 bases and J by 2 bases; unmatched bases: 9. CDR1 is SNHLY and CDR2 is FYNNEI in the germline V gene. The CDR3 loop spans 15 amino acids. CDR3 loop: CASSGTGGMTYEQYF. CDR3 coding DNA: TGTGCCAGCAGCGGGACAGGCGGTATGACCTACGAGCAGTACTTC. The entire variable domain, with the rest obtained from reference TRBV2 and TRBJ2-7, is as follows: EPEVTQTPSHQVTQMGQEVILRCVPISNHLYFYWYRQILGQKVEFLVSFYNNEISEKSEIFDDQFSVERPDGSNFTLKIRSTKLEDSAMYFCASSGTGGMTYEQYFGPGTRLTVT.

The chain carries TRBV28 and TRBJ1-1; D gene uncertain. With 7 bases removed from V and 1 base from J, the gap between germline ends came to 13 bases. CDR1 MDHEN and CDR2 SYDVKM come from the germline V gene. CDR3 size: 14 residues. The CDR3 protein is CASNPRRENTEAFF. The DNA of the CDR3 is TGTGCCAGCAACCCGAGACGGGAGAACACTGAAGCTTTCTTT.

This sequence joins TRBV7-7 and TRBJ2-3; 9 nucleotides align to TRBD2. From germline, CDR1 is SSHAT and CDR2 FNYEAQ (reference sequence). V was clipped by 1 base and J by 0 bases; unmatched bases: 8. The CDR3 covers 18 residues. CDR3 sequence: CASSLGRRGGYSTDTQYF. The CDR3 region has the DNA TGTGCCAGCAGCTTAGGAAGGCGGGGGGGCTATAGCACAGATACGCAGTATTTT.

This chain uses TRBV10-1 with TRBJ1-4, with TRBD1 matching over 9 bases. J was trimmed by 5 bases and V by 6 bases; bases with no gene match: 4. The CDR3 length is 14 residues. Per germline, CDR1 WNHNN and CDR2 SYGVQD (reference sequence). Here the CDR3 DNA reads TGCGCCAGCAGCCCGGGACAGGGAAATGAAAAACTGTTTTTT. This gives the protein CASSPGQGNEKLFF.